A selection of T cell receptor beta chains follows, all from one sample in a study of blood T cell repertoires in COVID-19. Clones were sequenced by immunoSEQ multiplex PCR, and TCRdb holds only the in-frame ones, with some missing. The sample contains fewer than 350,000 clones, 81% of which appear only once. The sequenced sample consisted of peripheral blood. The receptors shown here come from a woman in her sixties or seventies with active or convalescent COVID-19. CDR3s include the opening cysteine and the closing phenylalanine or tryptophan. D genes are given only for firm matches. Where a row states a size, it is once, few, many or the class of an expanded clone; other rows omit it.

CDR3nt,CDR3aa,v_gene,d_gene,abundance,j_gene
TGTGCGGGGGGGACAGGGCGCCACGAGCAGTACTTC,CAGGTGRHEQYF,TRBV10-3,TRBD1,.,TRBJ2-7
TGTGCCAGCAGTACCTCCGGGGGGACCCAGTACTTC,CASSTSGGTQYF,TRBV6-2/TRBV6-3,.,few,TRBJ2-5
TGCAGTGCTAGTCCCCCGGGGGTCTTTAGTCAGCCCCAGCATTTT,CSASPPGVFSQPQHF,TRBV20-1,.,once,TRBJ1-5
TGTGCCAGCAGTTACCATACTAGGGAGCAGTACTTC,CASSYHTREQYF,TRBV6-2/TRBV6-3,.,.,TRBJ2-7
TGTGCCAGCAGCCCAGACAGGGCCCCCCCTAAGAATGGCTACACCTTC,CASSPDRAPPKNGYTF,TRBV11-2,TRBD1,.,TRBJ1-2
TGTGCCATCAGTGAGTCTGGCGCGGGGGGCACAGATACGCAGTATTTT,CAISESGAGGTDTQYF,TRBV10-3,TRBD2,.,TRBJ2-3
TGTGCCACCTCCACATTACGTGGCTACACCTTC,CATSTLRGYTF,TRBV7-3,.,.,TRBJ1-2
TGTGCCAGCAGCGTAGAAGTAATGGGGGCGTCGAACACTGAAGCTTTCTTT,CASSVEVMGASNTEAFF,TRBV9,.,.,TRBJ1-1
TGTGCCAGCAGCCCCTTACAGGGCTCCTACAATGAGCAGTTCTTC,CASSPLQGSYNEQFF,TRBV5-4,.,.,TRBJ2-1
TGTGCCAGCTCAACAGACGCCCGACAGCTACCCTACAATGAGCAGTTCTTC,CASSTDARQLPYNEQFF,TRBV18,.,.,TRBJ2-1
TGTGCCAGCAGAGACAGGGGGCCCCTGGGAAACGAGCAGTACTTC,CASRDRGPLGNEQYF,TRBV2,TRBD1,.,TRBJ2-7
TGTGCCAGCTCACCAAGGCCTGGGACAGGGGAGGGCTACGAGCAGTACTTC,CASSPRPGTGEGYEQYF,TRBV18,TRBD1,.,TRBJ2-7
TGCAGCGTCCTTGTGGGTGGGGCGCGTGGCTACACCTTC,CSVLVGGARGYTF,TRBV29-1,.,.,TRBJ1-2
TGTGCCAGCGGATTCCAGGGGGTTGGCTACACCTTC,CASGFQGVGYTF,TRBV6-5,TRBD1,.,TRBJ1-2
TGTGCCAGCAGCTCGGCGGGACTAGCGGCCAAAAACATTCAGTACTTC,CASSSAGLAAKNIQYF,TRBV7-9,TRBD2,.,TRBJ2-4
TGTGCCAGCAGCGCCCTTACGACAGGCAATGAGCAGTTCTTC,CASSALTTGNEQFF,TRBV9,.,few,TRBJ2-1
TGTGCCAGCAGCCCACAGGGTCCCTACGAGCAGTACTTC,CASSPQGPYEQYF,TRBV6-5,.,.,TRBJ2-7
TGTGCCAGCAGCTTAGAAGGACTTCTAACTAATGAAAAACTGTTTTTT,CASSLEGLLTNEKLFF,TRBV11-3,.,.,TRBJ1-4
TGCGCCAGCAGCTTCTCTTTCGATAATTCACCCCTCCACTTT,CASSFSFDNSPLHF,TRBV5-1,.,.,TRBJ1-6
TGTGCCAGTAGTATCCGGACAAGGGGGAACACTGAAGCTTTCTTT,CASSIRTRGNTEAFF,TRBV19,.,once,TRBJ1-1
TGTGCCAGTAGTATAGATGTGCAGGGGGCTGGTGGCTACACCTTC,CASSIDVQGAGGYTF,TRBV19,TRBD1,.,TRBJ1-2
TGTGCCTGGACCCCAGAGGAGTACTATGGCTACACCTTC,CAWTPEEYYGYTF,TRBV30,.,.,TRBJ1-2
TGTGCCAGCAGCTTAGCGCGACAGGGGCTTGGGGAGCAGTACTTC,CASSLARQGLGEQYF,TRBV7-2,TRBD1,.,TRBJ2-7
TGTGCCAGCTCACCTTACAGGGGGCAAGACAATCAGCCCCAGCATTTT,CASSPYRGQDNQPQHF,TRBV18,TRBD1,.,TRBJ1-5
TGTGCCAGCATTCTAGACAGGGGAGGTGGCTACACCTTC,CASILDRGGGYTF,TRBV6-5,TRBD1,.,TRBJ1-2
TGCGCCAGCAGCTTGAACGGGGGGGCCCAAGATACGCAGTATTTT,CASSLNGGAQDTQYF,TRBV5-1,TRBD2,.,TRBJ2-3
TGTGCCAGCCGACAGCATGGGGGGCAGGACAGGGGTTCCTTTGCAACTAATGAAAAACTGTTTTTT,CASRQHGGQDRGSFATNEKLFF,TRBV7-6,TRBD1,.,TRBJ1-4
TGTGCCAGCAGTTTGCGTATCACTGAAGCTTTCTTT,CASSLRITEAFF,TRBV12-3/TRBV12-4,.,.,TRBJ1-1
TGTGCCATCACCTCGGACAGGGGGCTCTTCTCTGAAGCTTTCTTT,CAITSDRGLFSEAFF,TRBV10-3,TRBD1,.,TRBJ1-1
TGTGCCAGTCAGGATTATGGCCAGCCCCAGCATTTT,CASQDYGQPQHF,TRBV19,.,.,TRBJ1-5
TGTGCCAGTAGTACGGGGACAGTTAGCAATCAGCCCCAGCATTTT,CASSTGTVSNQPQHF,TRBV19,TRBD1,.,TRBJ1-5
TGTGCCAGCAGCCGACAGGGGGGGACCTACAATGAGCAGTTCTTC,CASSRQGGTYNEQFF,TRBV5-4,TRBD1,.,TRBJ2-1
TGTGCCAGCAGCTTGTCAGGGGACACTGAAGCTTTCTTT,CASSLSGDTEAFF,TRBV11-2,.,.,TRBJ1-1
TGTGCCAGCAGCCAGGCCCGGGGAGGTGGAAACACCATATATTTT,CASSQARGGGNTIYF,TRBV6-5,.,.,TRBJ1-3
TGTGCCAGCAGTTACTCGGGGGGGACTCAGCCCCAGCATTTT,CASSYSGGTQPQHF,TRBV6-5,.,.,TRBJ1-5
TGTGCCAGCAGCTTGGCGGGCCAGGACTATGGCTACACCTTC,CASSLAGQDYGYTF,TRBV7-8,.,.,TRBJ1-2
TGTGCCAGCAGTGGACGGGACTACCTGGCCTACGAGCAGTACTTC,CASSGRDYLAYEQYF,TRBV2,TRBD2,.,TRBJ2-7
TGTGCCAGCAGCTTTAGCGGGGGGAGCACAGATACGCAGTATTTT,CASSFSGGSTDTQYF,TRBV5-4,TRBD2,.,TRBJ2-3
TGTGCCAGCAGTGACCAGACTGGTGGCTACACCTTC,CASSDQTGGYTF,TRBV6-4,.,.,TRBJ1-2
TGTGCCATCTCAGCAACTAATGAAAAACTGTTTTTT,CAISATNEKLFF,TRBV10-3,.,.,TRBJ1-4